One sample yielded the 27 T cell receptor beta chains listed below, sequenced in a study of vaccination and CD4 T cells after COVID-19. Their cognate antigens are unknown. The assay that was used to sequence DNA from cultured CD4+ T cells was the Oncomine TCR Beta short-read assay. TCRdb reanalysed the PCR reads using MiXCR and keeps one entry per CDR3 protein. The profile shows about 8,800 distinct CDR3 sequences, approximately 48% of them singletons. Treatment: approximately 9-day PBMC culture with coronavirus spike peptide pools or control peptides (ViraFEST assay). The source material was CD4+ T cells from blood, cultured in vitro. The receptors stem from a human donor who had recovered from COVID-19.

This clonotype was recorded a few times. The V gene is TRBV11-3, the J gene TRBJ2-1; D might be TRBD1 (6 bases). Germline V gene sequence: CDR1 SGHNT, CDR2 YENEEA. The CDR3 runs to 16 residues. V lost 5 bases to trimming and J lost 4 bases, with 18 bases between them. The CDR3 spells CASSAAGTRNYNEQFF. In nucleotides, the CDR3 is TGTGCCAGCAGCGCAGCCGGGACACGGAATTACAATGAGCAGTTCTTC.

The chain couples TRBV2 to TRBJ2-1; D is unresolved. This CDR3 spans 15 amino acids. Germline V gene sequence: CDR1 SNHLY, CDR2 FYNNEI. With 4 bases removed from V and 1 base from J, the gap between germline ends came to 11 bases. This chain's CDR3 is CASSVEKGSYNEQFF. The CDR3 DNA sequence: TGTGCCAGCAGTGTAGAGAAGGGATCCTACAATGAGCAGTTCTTC.

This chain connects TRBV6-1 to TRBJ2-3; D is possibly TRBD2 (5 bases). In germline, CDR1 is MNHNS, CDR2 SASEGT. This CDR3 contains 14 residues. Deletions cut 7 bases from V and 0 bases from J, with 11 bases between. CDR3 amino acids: CASIRGGSTDTQYF. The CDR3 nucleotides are TGTGCCAGCATACGCGGCGGGAGCACAGATACGCAGTATTTT.

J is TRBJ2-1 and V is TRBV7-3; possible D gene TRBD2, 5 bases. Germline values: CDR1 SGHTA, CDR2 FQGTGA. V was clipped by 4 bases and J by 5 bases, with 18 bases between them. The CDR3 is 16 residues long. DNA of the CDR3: TGTGCCAGCAGCTCTAATATAGGACTGCAAGACAATGAGCAGTTCTTC. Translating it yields CASSSNIGLQDNEQFF.

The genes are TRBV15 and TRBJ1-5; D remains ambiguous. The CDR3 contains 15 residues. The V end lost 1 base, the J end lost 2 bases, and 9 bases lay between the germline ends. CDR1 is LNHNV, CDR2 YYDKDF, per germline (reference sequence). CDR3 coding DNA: TGTGCCACCAGCAGAGTACCGGTCGGCAATCAGCCCCAGCATTTT. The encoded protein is CATSRVPVGNQPQHF.

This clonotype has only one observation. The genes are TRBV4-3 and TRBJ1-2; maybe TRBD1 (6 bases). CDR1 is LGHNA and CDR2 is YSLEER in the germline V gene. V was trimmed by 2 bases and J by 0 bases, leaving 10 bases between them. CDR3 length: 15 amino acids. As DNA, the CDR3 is TGCGCCAGCAGCCAATATTCAGGGGCTAACTATGGCTACACCTTC. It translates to CASSQYSGANYGYTF.

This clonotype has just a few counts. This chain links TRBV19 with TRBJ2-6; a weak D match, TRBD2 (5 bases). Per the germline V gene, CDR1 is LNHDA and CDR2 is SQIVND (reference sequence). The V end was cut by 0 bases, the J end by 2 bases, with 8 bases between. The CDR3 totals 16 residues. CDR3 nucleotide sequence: TGTGCCAGTAGTATAGATCGAGGGACTGGGGCCAACGTCCTGACTTTC. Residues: CASSIDRGTGANVLTF.

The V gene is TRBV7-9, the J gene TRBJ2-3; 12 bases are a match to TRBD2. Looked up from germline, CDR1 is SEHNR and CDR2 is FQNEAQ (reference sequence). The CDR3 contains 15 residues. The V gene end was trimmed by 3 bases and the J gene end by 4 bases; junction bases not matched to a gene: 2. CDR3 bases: TGTGCCAGCAGCTTGACTAGCGGGAGCTCAGATACGCAGTATTTT. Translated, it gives CASSLTSGSSDTQYF.

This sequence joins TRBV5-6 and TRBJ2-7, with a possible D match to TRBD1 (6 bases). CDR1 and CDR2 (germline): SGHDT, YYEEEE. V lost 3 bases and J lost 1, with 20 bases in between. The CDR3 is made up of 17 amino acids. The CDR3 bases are TGTGCCAGCAGCTCAGACCTGACCGAGGGGGTGTCCTACGAGCAGTACTTC. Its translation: CASSSDLTEGVSYEQYF.

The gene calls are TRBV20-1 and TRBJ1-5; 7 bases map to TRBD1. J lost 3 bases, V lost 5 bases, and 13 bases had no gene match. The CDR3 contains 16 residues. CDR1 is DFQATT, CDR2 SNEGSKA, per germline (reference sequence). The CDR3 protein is CSAEKLGQVDNQPQHF. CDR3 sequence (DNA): TGCAGTGCTGAGAAACTAGGACAGGTCGACAATCAGCCCCAGCATTTT.

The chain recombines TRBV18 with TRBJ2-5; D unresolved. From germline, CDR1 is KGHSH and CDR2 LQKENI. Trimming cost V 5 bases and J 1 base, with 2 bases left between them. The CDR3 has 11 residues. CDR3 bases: TGTGCCAGCTCATCCCAAGAGACCCAGTACTTC. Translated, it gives CASSSQETQYF. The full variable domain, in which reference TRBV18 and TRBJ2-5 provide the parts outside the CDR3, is NAGVMQNPRHLVRRRGQEARLRCSPMKGHSHVYWYRQLPEEGLKFMVYLQKENIIDESGMPKERFSAEFPKEGPSILRIQQVVRGDSAAYFCASSSQETQYFGPGTRLLVL.

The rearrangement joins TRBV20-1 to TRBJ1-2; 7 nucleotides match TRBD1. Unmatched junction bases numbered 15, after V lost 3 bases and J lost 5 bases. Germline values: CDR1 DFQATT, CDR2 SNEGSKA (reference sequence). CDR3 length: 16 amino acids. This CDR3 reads CSASPGDGTAGYGYTF. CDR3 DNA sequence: TGCAGTGCTAGCCCCGGGGATGGGACAGCTGGATATGGCTACACCTTC.

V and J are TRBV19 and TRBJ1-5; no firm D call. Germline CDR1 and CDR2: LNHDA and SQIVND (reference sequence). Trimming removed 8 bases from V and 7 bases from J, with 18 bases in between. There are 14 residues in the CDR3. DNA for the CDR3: TGTGCCAGTTGCGGGCGCAACCTTTTCCAGCCCCAGCATTTT. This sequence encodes CASCGRNLFQPQHF. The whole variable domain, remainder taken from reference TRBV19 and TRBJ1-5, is DGGITQSPKYLFRKEGQNVTLSCEQNLNHDAMYWYRQDPGQGLRLIYYSQIVNDFQKGDIAEGYSVSREKKESFPLTVTSAQKNPTAFYLCASCGRNLFQPQHFGDGTRLSIL.

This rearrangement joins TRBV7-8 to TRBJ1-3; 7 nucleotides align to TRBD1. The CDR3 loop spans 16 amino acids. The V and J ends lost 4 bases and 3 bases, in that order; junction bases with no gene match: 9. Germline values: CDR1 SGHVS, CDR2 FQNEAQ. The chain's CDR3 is CASSSTGAGFGNTIYF. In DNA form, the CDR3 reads TGTGCCAGCAGCTCTACAGGGGCCGGGTTTGGAAACACCATATATTTT.

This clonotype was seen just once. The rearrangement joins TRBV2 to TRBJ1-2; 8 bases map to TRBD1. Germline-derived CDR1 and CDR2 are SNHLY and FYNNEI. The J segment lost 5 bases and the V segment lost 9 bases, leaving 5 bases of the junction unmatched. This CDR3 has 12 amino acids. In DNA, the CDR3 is TGTGCCAGAAGGGGACAGGCATATGGCTACACCTTC. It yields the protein CARRGQAYGYTF.

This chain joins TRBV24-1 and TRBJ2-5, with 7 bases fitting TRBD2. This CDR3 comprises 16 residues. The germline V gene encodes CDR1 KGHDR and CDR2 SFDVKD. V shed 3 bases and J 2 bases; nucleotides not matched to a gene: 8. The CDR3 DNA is TGTGCCACCAGTGATCCCGTACCGGGACTACAAGAGACCCAGTACTTC. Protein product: CATSDPVPGLQETQYF.

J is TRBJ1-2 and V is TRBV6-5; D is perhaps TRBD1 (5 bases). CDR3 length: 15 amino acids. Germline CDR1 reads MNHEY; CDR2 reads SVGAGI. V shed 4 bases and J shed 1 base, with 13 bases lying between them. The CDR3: CASSSFPGGNYGYTF. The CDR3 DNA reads TGTGCCAGCAGTTCCTTTCCGGGGGGTAACTATGGCTACACCTTC.

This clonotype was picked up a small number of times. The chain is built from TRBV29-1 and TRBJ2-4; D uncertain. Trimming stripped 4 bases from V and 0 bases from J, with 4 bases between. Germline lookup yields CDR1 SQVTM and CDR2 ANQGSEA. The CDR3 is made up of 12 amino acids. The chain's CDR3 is CSVGLAKNIQYF. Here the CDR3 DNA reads TGCAGCGTTGGACTAGCCAAAAACATTCAGTACTTC.

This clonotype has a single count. CDR3 sequence: CSAPDGYSYEQYF. The DNA of the CDR3 is TGCAGTGCCCCGGACGGATACTCCTACGAGCAGTACTTC. The chain employs TRBV20-1 and TRBJ2-7; D is unclear. CDR1 and CDR2 from the germline V gene are DFQATT and SNEGSKA (reference sequence). Trimming stripped 6 bases from V and 0 bases from J, with 12 bases between. CDR3 length: 13 amino acids.

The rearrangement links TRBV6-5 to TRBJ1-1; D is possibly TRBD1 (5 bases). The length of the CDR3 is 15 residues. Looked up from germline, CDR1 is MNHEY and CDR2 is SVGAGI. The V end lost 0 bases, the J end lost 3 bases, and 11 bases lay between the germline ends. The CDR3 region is CASSYSVEGHTEAFF. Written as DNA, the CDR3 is TGTGCCAGCAGTTACTCGGTGGAGGGGCACACTGAAGCTTTCTTT.

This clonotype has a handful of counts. The CDR3 sequence: CASSEALYWGDQPQHF. CDR3 DNA: TGTGCCAGCAGTGAAGCGCTTTATTGGGGTGATCAGCCCCAGCATTTT. V is TRBV6-1 and J is TRBJ1-5; D is uncertain. The CDR3 extends over 16 amino acids. V gave up 0 bases and J gave up 5 bases, with 14 bases separating them. CDR1 MNHNS and CDR2 SASEGT come from the germline V gene.

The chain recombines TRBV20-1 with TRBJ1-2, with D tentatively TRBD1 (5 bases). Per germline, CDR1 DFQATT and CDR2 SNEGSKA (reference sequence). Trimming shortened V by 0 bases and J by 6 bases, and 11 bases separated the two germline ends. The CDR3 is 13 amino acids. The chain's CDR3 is CSARDHRPDGYTF. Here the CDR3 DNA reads TGCAGTGCTAGAGATCACAGGCCCGATGGCTACACCTTC.

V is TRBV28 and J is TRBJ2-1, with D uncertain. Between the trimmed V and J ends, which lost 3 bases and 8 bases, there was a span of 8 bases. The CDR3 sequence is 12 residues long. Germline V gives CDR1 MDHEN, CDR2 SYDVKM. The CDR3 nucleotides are TGTGCCAGCAGTTTGGTAGCCGATGAGCAGTTCTTC. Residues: CASSLVADEQFF.

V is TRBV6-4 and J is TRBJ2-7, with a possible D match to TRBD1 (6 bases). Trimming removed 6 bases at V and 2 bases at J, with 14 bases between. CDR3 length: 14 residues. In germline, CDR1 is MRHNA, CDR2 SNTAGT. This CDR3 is CASRNRVTPYEQYF. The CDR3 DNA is TGTGCCAGCAGGAACAGGGTGACACCCTACGAGCAGTACTTC.

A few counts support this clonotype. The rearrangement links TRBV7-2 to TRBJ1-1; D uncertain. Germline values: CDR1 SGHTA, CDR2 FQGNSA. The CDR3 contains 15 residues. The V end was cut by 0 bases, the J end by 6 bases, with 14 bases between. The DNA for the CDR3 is TGTGCCAGCAGCTTAGCGGCGGGCACCCCCTCTGAAGCTTTCTTT. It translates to CASSLAAGTPSEAFF.

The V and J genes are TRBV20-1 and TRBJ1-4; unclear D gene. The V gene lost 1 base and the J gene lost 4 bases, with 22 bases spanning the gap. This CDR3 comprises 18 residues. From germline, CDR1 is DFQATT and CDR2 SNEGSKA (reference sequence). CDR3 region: CSARGFGGRRAVNEKLFF. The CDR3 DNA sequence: TGCAGTGCTAGAGGGTTTGGAGGGCGGCGGGCGGTTAATGAAAAACTGTTTTTT.

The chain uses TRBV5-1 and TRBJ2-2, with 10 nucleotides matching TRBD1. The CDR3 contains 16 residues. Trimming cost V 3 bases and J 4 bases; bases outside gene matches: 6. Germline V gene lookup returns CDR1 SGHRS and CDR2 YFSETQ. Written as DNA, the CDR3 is TGCGCCAGCAGCTCGGGACAGGGGTCCTCCACCGGGGAGCTGTTTTTT. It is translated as CASSSGQGSSTGELFF.